The 10 T cell receptor beta chains listed next were all sequenced from one sample in a study of T cell responses to AZD1222 COVID-19 vaccine (dated by TCRdb to 2020 to 2023). This sample's time point label indicates: about 28 days (+/-7) after the second vaccine dose. The library was made by the immunoSEQ multiplex PCR assay. This is the immuneACCESS table as TCRdb keeps it, with only in-frame sequences that have V and J called. A part of the clones is gone; compared with another copy, unresolved V genes explain less than half, and the rest is unexplained. The sample includes over 150,000 clones, with around 87% observed a single time. 4% to 4.5% of the sample is held by the ten biggest clonotypes. Source: peripheral blood, taken 28 days after the second AZD1222 dose. The receptor set was obtained from an adult who received the AZD1222 COVID-19 vaccine.

The rearrangement joins TRBV2 to TRBJ2-4; D call uncertain. Trimming shortened V by 1 base and J by 11 bases, and 6 bases separated the two germline ends. The CDR3 loop spans 11 amino acids. Germline V CDR1 and CDR2: SNHLY, FYNNEI. This CDR3 reads CASSEEILQYF. CDR3 bases: TGTGCCAGCAGTGAAGAAATCCTTCAGTACTTC.

The chain has TRBV6-5 and TRBJ2-3; 9 nucleotides line up with TRBD1. Germline loops: CDR1 MNHEY, CDR2 SVGAGI. V lost 7 bases and J lost 0; bases outside the gene matches: 2. This CDR3 has 14 amino acids. CDR3 amino acids: CASKGQGSTDTQYF. Here the CDR3 DNA reads TGTGCCAGCAAGGGACAGGGTAGCACAGATACGCAGTATTTT.

V usage is TRBV27 and J usage is TRBJ2-7, with D perhaps matching TRBD1 (5 bases). The CDR3 spans 14 residues. V dropped 3 bases and J dropped 2 bases, with 11 bases sitting between them. Germline V gene lookup returns CDR1 MNHEY and CDR2 SMNVEV (reference sequence). The CDR3 region is CASSFQVGPYEQYF. CDR3 DNA sequence: TGTGCCAGCAGTTTCCAGGTGGGGCCCTACGAGCAGTACTTC.

The chain links TRBV4-1 to TRBJ2-7; no clear D gene. Germline CDR1 reads MGHRA; CDR2 reads YSYEKL. Trimming shortened V by 4 bases and J by 5 bases, and 12 bases separated the two germline ends. The CDR3 runs 13 residues. The CDR3 protein is CASSPPFINEQYF. In DNA form, the CDR3 reads TGCGCCAGCAGCCCGCCTTTTATCAACGAGCAGTACTTC.

In this sample, this clone turned up once. V is TRBV7-2 and J is TRBJ1-3; D gene unclear. This CDR3 is 14 amino acids long. Germline V lookup: CDR1 SGHTA, CDR2 FQGNSA. Trimming cost V 2 bases and J 2 bases, with 7 bases left between them. CDR3 sequence (DNA): TGTGCCAGCAGCTTATCGAGTACTGGAAACACCATATATTTT. It yields the protein CASSLSSTGNTIYF.

This rearrangement joins TRBV3-1 (or the pseudogene TRBV3-2) to TRBJ1-2; D is undetermined. CDR3 length equals 13 residues. Germline values: CDR1 LGHDT, CDR2 YNNKEL (reference sequence). The ends were cut back, 1 base at V and 4 bases at J, with 7 bases in the middle. The CDR3 DNA is TGTGCCAGCAGCCAAGCTAGCGTCTATGGCTACACCTTC. This encodes CASSQASVYGYTF.

The rearrangement uses TRBV9 and TRBJ1-3; 8 bases agree with TRBD1. Germline CDR1 reads SGDLS; CDR2 reads YYNGEE. V was pared by 6 bases and J by 1 base, with 6 bases of the junction left unmatched. This CDR3 spans 15 amino acids. The CDR3 DNA is TGTGCCAGCAACCAGGACAGGGCATCTGGAAACACCATATATTTT. It is translated as CASNQDRASGNTIYF.

The J gene is TRBJ1-5, the V gene TRBV19; D is perhaps TRBD1 (5 bases). Germline V gives CDR1 LNHDA, CDR2 SQIVND (reference sequence). Trimming left V 6 bases short and J 2 bases short, with 14 bases between. CDR3 length: 15 amino acids. The CDR3 DNA sequence: TGTGCCAGTAGCACCGGGACCCAGGGCAATCAGCCCCAGCATTTT. Encoded protein: CASSTGTQGNQPQHF.

The chain links TRBV7-8 to TRBJ2-1, with D possibly being TRBD2 (5 bases). Deletions cut 7 bases from V and 2 bases from J, with 9 bases between. The CDR3 runs 13 residues. The germline CDR1 and CDR2 sequences are SGHVS and FQNEAQ. For the CDR3, the DNA is TGTGCCAGCATGGGGAGAACCTACAATGAGCAGTTCTTC. Translated: CASMGRTYNEQFF.

V is TRBV7-9 and J is TRBJ1-4; 9 bases are shared with TRBD1. With V trimmed by 4 bases and J by 8 bases, 8 bases remained unmatched. Looked up from germline, CDR1 is SEHNR and CDR2 is FQNEAQ (reference sequence). This CDR3 contains 15 residues. CDR3 loop: CASSSTGTGKEKLFF. CDR3 nucleotide sequence: TGTGCCAGCAGCTCCACCGGGACAGGGAAAGAAAAACTGTTTTTT.